This paragraph covers one T cell receptor (beta chain) sequence. These data originate in a study of blood T cell repertoires in COVID-19. On the study more broadly: From the United States, Italy and Spain came samples of acute and convalescent COVID-19.

Some clones are missing from TCRdb's copy, which holds only in-frame ones; the method was immunoSEQ multiplex PCR. The top ten clones hold over 9% of a sample with around 280,000 clones, 88% of them seen once. This CDR3 comprises 13 residues. V shed 6 bases and J shed 6 bases, with 11 bases lying between them. From germline, CDR1 is MNHEY and CDR2 SVGAGI. This sequence was found in a woman aged 25 to 39 with COVID-19, enrolled during active disease. The V gene is TRBV6-5, the J gene TRBJ2-2; weak D call: TRBD1 (5 bases). Sequencing was done on a sample of peripheral blood. CDR3: CASRDQGSGELFF. CDR3 sequence (DNA): TGTGCCAGCAGGGATCAGGGATCCGGGGAGCTGTTTTTT.